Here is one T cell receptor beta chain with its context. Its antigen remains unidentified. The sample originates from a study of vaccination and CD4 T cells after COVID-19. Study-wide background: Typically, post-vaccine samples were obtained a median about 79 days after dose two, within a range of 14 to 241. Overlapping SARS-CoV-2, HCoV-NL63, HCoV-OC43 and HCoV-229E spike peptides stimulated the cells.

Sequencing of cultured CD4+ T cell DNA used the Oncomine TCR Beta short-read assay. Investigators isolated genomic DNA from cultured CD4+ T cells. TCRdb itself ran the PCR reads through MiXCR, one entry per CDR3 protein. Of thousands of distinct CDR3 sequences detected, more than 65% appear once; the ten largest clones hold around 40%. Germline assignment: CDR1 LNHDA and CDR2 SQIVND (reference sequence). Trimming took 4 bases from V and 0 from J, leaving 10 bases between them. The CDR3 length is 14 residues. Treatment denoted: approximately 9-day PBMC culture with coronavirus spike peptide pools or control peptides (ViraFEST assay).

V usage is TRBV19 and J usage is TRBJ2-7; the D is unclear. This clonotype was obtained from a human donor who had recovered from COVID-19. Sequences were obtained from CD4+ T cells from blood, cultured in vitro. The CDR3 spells CASSTLGSSYEQYF. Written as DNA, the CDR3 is TGTGCCAGTAGTACGCTGGGTAGCTCCTACGAGCAGTACTTC.